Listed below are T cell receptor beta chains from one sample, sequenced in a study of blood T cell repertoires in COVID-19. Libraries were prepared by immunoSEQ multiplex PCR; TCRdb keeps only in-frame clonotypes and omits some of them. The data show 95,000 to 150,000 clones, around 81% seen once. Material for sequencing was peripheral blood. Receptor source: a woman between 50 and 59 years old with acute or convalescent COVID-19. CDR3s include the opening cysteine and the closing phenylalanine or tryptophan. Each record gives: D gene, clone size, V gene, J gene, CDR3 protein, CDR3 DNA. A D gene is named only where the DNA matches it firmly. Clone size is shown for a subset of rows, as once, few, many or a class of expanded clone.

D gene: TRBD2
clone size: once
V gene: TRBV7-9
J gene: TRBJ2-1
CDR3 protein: CASSLGRTSGEDNEQFF
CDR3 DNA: TGTGCCAGCAGCTTGGGACGGACTAGCGGGGAGGACAATGAGCAGTTCTTC

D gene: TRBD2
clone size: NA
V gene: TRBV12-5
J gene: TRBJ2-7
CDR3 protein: CASGRSGSDEQYF
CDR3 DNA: TGTGCTAGTGGTCGTAGCGGGAGCGACGAGCAGTACTTC

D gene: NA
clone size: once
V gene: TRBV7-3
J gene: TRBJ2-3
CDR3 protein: CASSSGSTDTQYF
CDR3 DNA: TGTGCCAGCAGCTCCGGGAGCACAGATACGCAGTATTTT

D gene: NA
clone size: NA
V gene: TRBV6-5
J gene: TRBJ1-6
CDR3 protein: CASSYSRVTNSPLHF
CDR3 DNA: TGTGCCAGCAGTTACTCCCGAGTTACTAATTCACCCCTCCACTTT

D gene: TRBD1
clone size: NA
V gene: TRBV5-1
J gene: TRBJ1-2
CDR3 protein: CASSPGQGGGYTF
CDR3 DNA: TGCGCCAGCAGCCCGGGACAGGGAGGTGGCTACACCTTC

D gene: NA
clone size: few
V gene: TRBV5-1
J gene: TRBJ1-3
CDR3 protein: CASSPMGAGTGNTIYF
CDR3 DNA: TGCGCCAGCAGCCCGATGGGCGCAGGGACTGGAAACACCATATATTTT

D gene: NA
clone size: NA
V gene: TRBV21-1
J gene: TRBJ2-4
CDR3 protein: CASPCVKNIQYF
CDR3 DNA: TGTGCCAGCCCATGCGTAAAAAACATTCAGTACTTC

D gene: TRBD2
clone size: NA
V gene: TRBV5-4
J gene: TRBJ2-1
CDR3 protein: CASSLRTSGGAEQFF
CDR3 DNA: TGTGCCAGCAGCTTAAGGACTAGCGGGGGGGCTGAGCAGTTCTTC

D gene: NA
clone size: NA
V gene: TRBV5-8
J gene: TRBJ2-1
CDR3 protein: CASSFFAAYNEQFF
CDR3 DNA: TGTGCCAGCAGCTTCTTCGCGGCCTACAATGAGCAGTTCTTC

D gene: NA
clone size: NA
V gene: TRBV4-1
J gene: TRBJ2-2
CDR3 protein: CASSPVRGRDTGELFF
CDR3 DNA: TGCGCCAGCAGCCCCGTCCGGGGTCGGGACACCGGGGAGCTGTTTTTT

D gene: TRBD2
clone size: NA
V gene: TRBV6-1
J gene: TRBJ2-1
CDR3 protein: CASSEEPRAGGNEQFF
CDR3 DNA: TGTGCCAGCAGTGAAGAACCCAGGGCGGGGGGGAATGAGCAGTTCTTC

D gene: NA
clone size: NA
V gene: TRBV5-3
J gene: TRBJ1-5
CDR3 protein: CARSDPTVNQPQHF
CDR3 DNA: TGTGCCAGAAGCGATCCGACAGTCAATCAGCCCCAGCATTTT

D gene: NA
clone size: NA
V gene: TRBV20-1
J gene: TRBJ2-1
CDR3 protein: CSASLAGLGNEQFF
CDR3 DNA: TGCAGTGCTAGTCTCGCGGGGCTGGGGAATGAGCAGTTCTTC

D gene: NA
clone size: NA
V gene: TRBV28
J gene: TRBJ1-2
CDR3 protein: CASTGQSLTSFGYTF
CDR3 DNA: TGTGCCAGCACCGGACAGAGTCTGACGTCGTTTGGCTACACCTTC

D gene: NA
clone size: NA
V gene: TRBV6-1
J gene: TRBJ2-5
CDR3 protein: CASSEGGTVETQYF
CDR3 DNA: TGTGCCAGCAGTGAAGGGGGGACTGTCGAGACCCAGTACTTC

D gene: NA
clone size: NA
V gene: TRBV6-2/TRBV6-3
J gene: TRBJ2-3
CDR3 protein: CASSYLGVVASTDTQYF
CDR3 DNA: TGTGCCAGCAGTTACCTCGGGGTTGTAGCTAGCACAGATACGCAGTATTTT

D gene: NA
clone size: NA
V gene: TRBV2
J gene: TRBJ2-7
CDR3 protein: CASSEMAGYEQYF
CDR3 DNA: TGTGCCAGCAGTGAAATGGCAGGCTACGAGCAGTACTTC

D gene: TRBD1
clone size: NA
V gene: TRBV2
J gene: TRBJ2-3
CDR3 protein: CASSGLQGTTDTQYF
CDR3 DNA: TGTGCCAGCAGTGGTCTACAGGGGACCACAGATACGCAGTATTTT

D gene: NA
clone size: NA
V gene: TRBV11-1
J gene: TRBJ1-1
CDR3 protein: CASSLELNTEAFF
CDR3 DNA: TGTGCCAGCAGCTTAGAGCTGAACACTGAAGCTTTCTTT

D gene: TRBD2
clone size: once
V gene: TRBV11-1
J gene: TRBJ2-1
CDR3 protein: CASSLLGTSAYNEQFF
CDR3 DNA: TGTGCCAGCAGCCTCCTCGGGACTAGCGCCTACAATGAGCAGTTCTTC

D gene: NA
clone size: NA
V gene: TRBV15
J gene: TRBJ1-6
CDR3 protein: CATSREGLPNSPLHF
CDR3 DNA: TGTGCCACCAGCAGAGAGGGACTGCCGAATTCACCCCTCCACTTT

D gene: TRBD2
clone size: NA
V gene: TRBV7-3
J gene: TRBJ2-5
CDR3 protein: CASSPGLARAQETQYF
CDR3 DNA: TGTGCCAGCAGCCCGGGACTAGCGAGGGCCCAAGAGACCCAGTACTTC

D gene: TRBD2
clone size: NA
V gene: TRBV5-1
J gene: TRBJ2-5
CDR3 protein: CASSLEGGSGETQYF
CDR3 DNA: TGCGCCAGCAGCTTGGAAGGCGGGAGTGGGGAGACCCAGTACTTC